This T cell receptor beta chain was captured in a study of cytomegalovirus exposure and HLA in healthy donors. As regards this clone: Its antigen is unknown.

The CDR3 is 14 residues long. Germline-derived CDR1 and CDR2 are SNHLY and FYNNEI. V was pared by 8 bases and J by 1 base, with 14 bases between. Assay: immunoSEQ multiplex PCR; the TCRdb copy retains only in-frame clones and omits some. The sample lists some 80,000 clones, almost 97% occurring once. General study findings and limits: The authors enumerated over 150 TCR beta chains as linked to cytomegalovirus.

This clonotype was obtained from a young man in good health and CMV-seropositive. The chain employs TRBV2 and TRBJ1-1; possible D gene TRBD1, 5 bases. The sample comprised PBMCs. The CDR3 sequence: CASGQGYGNTEAFF. The CDR3 DNA follows: TGTGCCAGCGGTCAGGGTTATGGGAACACTGAAGCTTTCTTT.